This record covers a single TCR beta chain. This clone has a handful of counts. This receptor's antigen is unknown. Base-call qualities are not available, and no considerably larger clone is one nucleotide away. The intended sense of this specimen's time point label: about 28 days (+/-7) after the second vaccine dose. AZD1222 recipients whose second dose came at about 4 weeks and those whose second dose came at about 12 weeks were combined into one group, since spike-specific TCR depth and breadth did not differ between the two schedules. Samples from vaccinated people were obtained from the UK trials COV001 and COV002, which included a single-blind randomized controlled phase 2/3 trial of AZD1222 (ChAdOx1 nCoV-19) in healthy adults. For TCRbeta chain sequencing, PBMC samples were collected from trial participants at day 0 and at day 28 after the second dose. The data were taken from a study of T cell responses to AZD1222 COVID-19 vaccine (dated by TCRdb to the early 2020s). Study-wide context: TCR sequencing was performed for over 230 trial participants, of whom approximately 200 were given two doses of AZD1222 and around 26 were given two doses of MenACWY control vaccine. Trial participants were enrolled into age subgroups of 18-55, 56-69 and 70-plus years, which contained about 150, 28 and 57 TCR-sequenced participants, respectively. On the study overall, not on this receptor specifically: Most participants were white British and females outnumbered males, and the authors suggested that clonal diversity may have been underestimated. Because no day 14 peak-response samples were available, the repertoires could be characterized only after the peak T cell response. The 56-69-year group was small, and its depth increase did not reach significance, likely because of low power. CD4 TCRs associated with the vaccine covered the entire spike protein, and the dominant responses were in regions 160-218 and 743-854. Spike-specific TCR breadth and depth rose significantly after two AZD1222 doses compared with day 0 and with MenACWY recipients. Conclusions about previously exposed vaccinees are limited because only five to seven AZD1222 recipients were SARS-CoV-2 seropositive at baseline. Reportedly, close to half of the unique spike-specific TCRs recognized epitopes lying outside the regions that are mutated in the B.1.351 and B.1.1.7 variants.

The CDR3 regions of human TCRbeta chains were analyzed by immunosequencing. Per the authors' processing: Repertoire TCRs were matched against a reference library of SARS-CoV-2-specific TCRs generated with the MIRA antigen-specificity platform. Breadth was defined as the fraction of unique TCRs that were SARS-CoV-2-associated. Depth was defined as the fraction of total T cells that were SARS-CoV-2-associated. Using the MIRA data, each spike-specific TCR was assigned both to the spike region to which the TCR was reactive and to a CD4 or CD8 class. Log10-transformed breadth and depth values were compared by one-way ANOVA with Sidak's multiple comparisons tests. The table comes from immuneACCESS by way of TCRdb, which keeps in-frame sequences with V and J called. Part of the clones is missing from these tables; in studies checked, under half for an unresolved V gene and the rest for unknown reasons. V and J calls and clone size are as listed in that table; D and trimming were resolved from the DNA. The sample table contains roughly 200,000 clones; only one count was recorded for more than 85% of them. Over 1.5% of the sample is taken by the ten largest.

Measured from the cysteine to the phenylalanine, the CDR3 is 14 residues long. The entry retains the CDR3 DNA only, 42 bases that are in frame from base 1. The V end loses 8 bases and the J end loses 0 bases, and a stretch of 13 bases separates them. From the germline V gene (reference sequence), CDR1 is LNHDA and CDR2 is SQIVND. The specimen was peripheral blood, collected 28 days after the second AZD1222 dose. The receptor comes from an adult who received the AZD1222 COVID-19 vaccine. The V and J genes are TRBV19 and TRBJ1-1; the D segment cannot be called with confidence. The DNA is as follows: TGTGCCAGTGGCTTGGAGGGTTTGAACACTGAAGCTTTCTTT. Its translation is CASGLEGLNTEAFF.